This T cell receptor (beta chain) was sequenced in a study of blood T cell repertoires in COVID-19. Overall study: Whether acute or convalescent, the COVID-19 samples came from the United States, Italy and Spain. PBMCs, B-cell-depleted T cells, or T cells provided the cDNA or gDNA that made up the material.

Germline values: CDR1 KGHSH, CDR2 LQKENI. The ends lost 1 base at V and 0 bases at J; junction bases unmatched: 6. This CDR3 region has 19 residues. Authors' processing steps: Estimation of nucleated cell counts relied on the amplification of reference gene primers. The data were produced by immunoSEQ multiplex PCR, yet TCRdb's version contains in-frame clones alone and is incomplete. V and J calls and clone size are copied from that table; D and trimming were computed from the DNA. The data contain 200,000 to 300,000 clones, roughly nine tenths of them singletons. This TCR derives from a man in his 60s who had recovered from COVID-19. Sequencing was performed on peripheral blood. The genes are TRBV18 and TRBJ2-1; 13 bases align to TRBD2. CDR3 region: CASSPLRTSGGLSYNEQFF. CDR3 bases: TGTGCCAGCTCACCACTAAGGACTAGCGGGGGCCTCTCCTACAATGAGCAGTTCTTC.